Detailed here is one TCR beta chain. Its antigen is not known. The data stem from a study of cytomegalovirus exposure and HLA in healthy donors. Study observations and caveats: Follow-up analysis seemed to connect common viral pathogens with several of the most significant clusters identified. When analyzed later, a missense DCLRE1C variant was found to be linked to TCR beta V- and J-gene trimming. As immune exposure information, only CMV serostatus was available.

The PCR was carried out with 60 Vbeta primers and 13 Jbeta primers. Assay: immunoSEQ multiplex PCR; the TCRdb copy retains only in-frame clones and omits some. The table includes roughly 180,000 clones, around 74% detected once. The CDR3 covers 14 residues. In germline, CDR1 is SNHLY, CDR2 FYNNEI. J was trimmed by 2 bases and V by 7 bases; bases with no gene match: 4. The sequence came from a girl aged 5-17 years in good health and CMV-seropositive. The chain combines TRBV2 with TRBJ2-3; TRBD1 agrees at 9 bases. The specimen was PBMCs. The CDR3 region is CASTQQGATDTQYF. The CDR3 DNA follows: TGTGCCAGCACTCAACAGGGGGCCACAGATACGCAGTATTTT.